This passage covers 9 T cell receptor beta chains from one sample sequenced in a study of shared clonotypes between healthy human individuals. TCRdb's table, derived via immunoSEQ multiplex PCR, lists solely in-frame clones and lacks some. This table holds around 1.6 million clones, nearly 99% found once. The source material was naive CD4+ T cells sorted from blood. Stated subset: CD45RA+ positively selected. These receptors were collected from a man younger than 45 in good health.

The V and J genes are TRBV11-3 and TRBJ2-2, with D possibly being TRBD2 (5 bases). This CDR3 comprises 16 residues. Germline lookup yields CDR1 SGHNT and CDR2 YENEEA. V gave up 5 bases and J gave up 4 bases, with 17 bases separating them. In nucleotides, the CDR3 is TGTGCCAGCAGCGCCGCTAGCTTTCAAGGCACCGGGGAGCTGTTTTTT. Residues: CASSAASFQGTGELFF.

J is TRBJ2-2 and V is TRBV5-4; 10 positions match TRBD2. J was trimmed by 4 bases and V by 4 bases; bases with no gene match: 7. This CDR3 contains 16 residues. Germline V gene lookup returns CDR1 SGHNT and CDR2 YYREEE (reference sequence). The CDR3 DNA reads as TGTGCCAGCAGCCTTCTAGCGGGAGTCGCCACCGGGGAGCTGTTTTTT. Protein product: CASSLLAGVATGELFF.

This clone was observed once. The chain employs TRBV10-1 and TRBJ2-3, with D possibly being TRBD2 (6 bases). The germline gives CDR1 WNHNN, CDR2 SYGVQD (reference sequence). V was pared by 4 bases and J by 8 bases, with 13 bases between. CDR3 size: 13 residues. For the CDR3, the DNA is TGCGCCAGCAGTGGGTTAGCGGAGGGTACGCAGTATTTT. Protein sequence: CASSGLAEGTQYF.

V gene TRBV30 combines with J gene TRBJ2-5; the match to TRBD2 covers 8 bases. V lost 6 bases and J lost 5; bases outside the gene matches: 5. CDR1 and CDR2 (germline): GTSNPN, SVGIG (reference sequence). The CDR3 covers 12 residues. As DNA, the CDR3 is TGTGCCTGTCGACGGGAGGGGGAGACCCAGTACTTC. It translates to CACRREGETQYF.

The V gene is TRBV15, the J gene TRBJ2-2, with unresolved D. The CDR3 has 13 amino acids. Germline V gene data show CDR1 as LNHNV and CDR2 as YYDKDF (reference sequence). V was cut by 2 bases and J by 6 bases, with 7 bases left in between. The CDR3 coding sequence is TGTGCCACCAGCAGATACGCGTCCGGGGAGCTGTTTTTT. Protein sequence: CATSRYASGELFF.

The V gene is TRBV4-3, the J gene TRBJ2-5; 7 nucleotides match TRBD1. This CDR3 has 14 amino acids. Germline lookup yields CDR1 LGHNA and CDR2 YSLEER. The ends lost 0 bases at V and 11 bases at J; junction bases unmatched: 9. Written as DNA, the CDR3 is TGCGCCAGCAGCCAAGATTCAGGGACAGCCAATCAGTACTTC. This gives the protein CASSQDSGTANQYF.

The rearrangement uses TRBV19 and TRBJ2-7; D remains unclear. Germline V gives CDR1 LNHDA, CDR2 SQIVND (reference sequence). V shed 2 bases and J shed 0 bases, with 11 bases lying between them. The CDR3 spans 15 residues. CDR3 nucleotides: TGTGCCAGTAGTATACAGTGGCGGAGCTCCTACGAGCAGTACTTC. It yields the protein CASSIQWRSSYEQYF.

The rearrangement links TRBV21-1 to TRBJ1-5. TRBV21-1 is deemed a pseudogene. The CDR3 loop spans 17 amino acids. The CDR3 DNA is TGTGCCAGCAGCTTATCCGGAAAGCTGTGCGGCAATCAGCCCCAGCATTTT. It encodes CASSLSGKLCGNQPQHF.

This rearrangement joins TRBV19 to TRBJ2-7, with a tentative D call TRBD1 (6 bases). The CDR3 is 12 residues long. Looked up from germline, CDR1 is LNHDA and CDR2 is SQIVND (reference sequence). Trimming cost V 9 bases and J 7 bases, with 16 bases left between them. For the CDR3, the DNA is TGTGCCAGACCGGGACACCAATGGGAGCAGTACTTC. As protein: CARPGHQWEQYF.